This TCR beta chain was observed in a study of blood T cell repertoires in COVID-19. Sequencing used immunoSEQ multiplex PCR; TCRdb keeps in-frame clones, though not all of them. Of roughly 180,000 clones detected, over 80% appear once; the ten largest clones hold about 7%. Seattle-derived patients entered the study during active infection and were followed longitudinally. Sample: peripheral blood. The TCR originated in a woman in her forties with COVID-19, enrolled during active disease.

The CDR3 nucleotides read TGTGCCAGTAGTATTCAGTCCGGGGCCAACGTCCTGACTTTC. It codes for CASSIQSGANVLTF. The rearrangement uses TRBV19 and TRBJ2-6; no reliable D call. The CDR3 is 14 amino acids. Trimming took off 3 bases at V and 4 bases at J, with 7 bases between the two ends. CDR1 and CDR2 from the germline V gene are LNHDA and SQIVND (reference sequence).